These 28 T cell receptor beta chains were sequenced from one sample in a study of technical replicates of blood from a handful of donors. Profiling relied on immunoSEQ multiplex PCR, and the TCRdb table lists in-frame clones only, not all of them. The sample shows about 68,000 clones, approximately 97% of them seen only once. The specimen was T cells isolated from PBMCs. Source of these receptors: a human donor in good health.

The chain carries TRBV5-1 and TRBJ1-2, with D possibly matching TRBD1 (5 bases). Looked up from germline, CDR1 is SGHRS and CDR2 is YFSETQ. The V end lost 4 bases, the J end lost 0 bases, and 10 bases lay between the germline ends. The CDR3 length is 14 residues. Here the CDR3 reads CASSPDTSNYGYTF. As DNA, the CDR3 is TGCGCCAGCAGCCCGGACACCTCTAACTATGGCTACACCTTC.

V usage is TRBV6-5 and J usage is TRBJ2-7; D is possibly TRBD1 (6 bases). Trimming stripped 2 bases from V and 3 bases from J, with 8 bases between. The CDR3 runs 13 residues. Per the germline V gene, CDR1 is MNHEY and CDR2 is SVGAGI. As DNA, the CDR3 is TGTGCCAGCAGTTACGACAGGTTCTACGAGCAGTACTTC. Translation: CASSYDRFYEQYF.

The chain recombines TRBV10-3 with TRBJ1-3, with D possibly TRBD1 on 6 matching bases. V dropped 8 bases and J dropped 2 bases, with 10 bases sitting between them. Germline CDR1 reads ENHRY; CDR2 reads SYGVKD. The CDR3 runs to 13 residues. CDR3 sequence: CAIGGGPGNTIYF. CDR3 nucleotides: TGTGCCATCGGTGGGGGGCCTGGAAACACCATATATTTT.

The chain has TRBV11-2 and TRBJ1-5; 7 positions match TRBD1. V lost 5 bases to trimming and J lost 3 bases; unmatched junction nucleotides: 4. Germline-derived CDR1 and CDR2 are SGHAT and FQNNGV. There are 14 residues in the CDR3. The CDR3 protein is CASSQGQFNQPQHF. CDR3 coding DNA: TGTGCCAGCAGCCAGGGACAGTTCAATCAGCCCCAGCATTTT. The full variable domain, in which reference TRBV11-2 and TRBJ1-5 provide the parts outside the CDR3, is EAGVAQSPRYKIIEKRQSVAFWCNPISGHATLYWYQQILGQGPKLLIQFQNNGVVDDSQLPKDRFSAERLKGVDSTLKIQPAKLEDSAVYLCASSQGQFNQPQHFGDGTRLSIL.

V and J are TRBV10-3 and TRBJ2-3; the match to TRBD2 covers 12 bases. From germline, CDR1 is ENHRY and CDR2 SYGVKD. The CDR3 sequence is 15 residues long. V was clipped by 8 bases and J by 4 bases; unmatched bases: 7. In DNA, the CDR3 is TGTGCCATCTTTAGACTAGCGGGAGTTGCAGATACGCAGTATTTT. The encoded protein is CAIFRLAGVADTQYF.

In its sample, this clone was seen once. The chain joins TRBV5-4 to TRBJ2-7; D perhaps matches TRBD2 (6 bases). In germline, CDR1 is SGHNT, CDR2 YYREEE (reference sequence). The CDR3 is made up of 16 amino acids. Trimming left V 4 bases short and J 0 bases short, with 17 bases between. The CDR3 DNA reads as TGTGCCAGCAGCCCAGGTGGTCGGGGGAGCTCCTACGAGCAGTACTTC. It codes for CASSPGGRGSSYEQYF.

The rearrangement joins TRBV6-1 to TRBJ2-3; 10 bases match TRBD2. V lost 6 bases to trimming and J lost 3 bases; unmatched junction nucleotides: 6. Germline V gives CDR1 MNHNS, CDR2 SASEGT. The CDR3 has 15 residues. CDR3 nucleotides: TGTGCCAGCAGCGATACTAGCGGGATAACAGATACGCAGTATTTT. Translated, it gives CASSDTSGITDTQYF.

The chain combines TRBV29-1 with TRBJ1-2; no definite D call. The germline gives CDR1 SQVTM, CDR2 ANQGSEA. V was clipped by 3 bases and J by 6 bases, with 5 bases between them. CDR3 size: 10 residues. In DNA form, the CDR3 reads TGCAGCGTTGACCGCGATGGCTACACCTTC. Translating it yields CSVDRDGYTF.

This chain links TRBV4-2 with TRBJ2-5; D gene uncertain. This CDR3 is built from 14 residues. Deletions cut 1 base from V and 2 bases from J, with 8 bases between. Per germline, CDR1 LGHNA and CDR2 YNFKEQ. The CDR3 nucleotides read TGTGCCAGCAGCCAAGTTGGCGGTCAAGAGACCCAGTACTTC. The encoded protein is CASSQVGGQETQYF.

The chain couples TRBV2 to TRBJ1-1; D gene ambiguous. The germline gives CDR1 SNHLY, CDR2 FYNNEI. V was pared by 7 bases and J by 2 bases, with 14 bases between. The CDR3 consists of 14 residues. The CDR3 DNA reads as TGTGCCAGCAATACCCACTACACTAACACTGAAGCTTTCTTT. Its protein product is CASNTHYTNTEAFF.

The chain combines TRBV27 with TRBJ2-1; 11 positions agree with TRBD1. CDR3 length: 14 amino acids. Losses at the gene ends were 6 bases for V and 9 bases for J; bases not matched to a gene: 7. From germline, CDR1 is MNHEY and CDR2 SMNVEV (reference sequence). CDR3 sequence reads: CASRPGQGEGEQFF. The CDR3 DNA follows: TGTGCCAGCAGGCCGGGACAGGGGGAAGGTGAGCAGTTCTTC.

This clone is a singleton in its sample. The chain carries TRBV11-3 and TRBJ2-1; 16 bases map to TRBD2. Germline V gene data show CDR1 as SGHNT and CDR2 as YENEEA. Losses at the gene ends were 4 bases for V and 7 bases for J; bases not matched to a gene: 7. The CDR3 totals 17 residues. DNA of the CDR3: TGTGCCAGCAGCTGGGGACTAGCGGGAGGGCTGGGGAATGAGCAGTTCTTC. It translates to CASSWGLAGGLGNEQFF.

The V call is TRBV10-1, the J call TRBJ2-2; D is ambiguous. V lost 6 bases, J lost 2 bases, and 10 bases lay in between. The CDR3 is made up of 14 amino acids. The germline gives CDR1 WNHNN, CDR2 SYGVQD (reference sequence). CDR3: CASSGEVNTGELFF. The CDR3 bases are TGCGCCAGCAGCGGAGAGGTTAACACCGGGGAGCTGTTTTTT.

V usage is TRBV5-1 and J usage is TRBJ1-4; 7 positions agree with TRBD1. V was clipped by 0 bases and J by 11 bases; unmatched bases: 7. Germline V gives CDR1 SGHRS, CDR2 YFSETQ. The CDR3 extends over 14 amino acids. The CDR3: CASSLERAGGKLFF. CDR3 in DNA: TGCGCCAGCAGCTTGGAAAGGGCAGGGGGTAAACTGTTTTTT.

The rearrangement joins TRBV4-1 to TRBJ2-1, with D uncertain. The CDR3 length is 13 residues. Germline CDR1 and CDR2: MGHRA and YSYEKL. Trimming took 1 base from V and 3 from J, leaving 4 bases between them. CDR3 coding DNA: TGCGCCAGCAGCCAAGGACACTACAATGAGCAGTTCTTC. Translation gives CASSQGHYNEQFF.

V is TRBV18 and J is TRBJ2-2; D is unclear. CDR3 size: 15 residues. CDR1 and CDR2 from the germline V gene are KGHSH and LQKENI. V was pared by 5 bases and J by 3 bases, with 13 bases between. CDR3 region: CASSFFPVDTGELFF. The CDR3 region has the DNA TGTGCCAGCTCATTTTTTCCGGTTGACACCGGGGAGCTGTTTTTT.

The genes are TRBV5-1 and TRBJ1-1; D possibly corresponds to TRBD1 (6 bases). Trimming left V 2 bases short and J 3 bases short, with 17 bases between. The CDR3 is 16 amino acids. CDR1 and CDR2 from the germline V gene are SGHRS and YFSETQ. The CDR3 is CASSLRDMKVDTEAFF. As DNA, the CDR3 is TGCGCCAGCAGCTTAAGGGACATGAAAGTCGACACTGAAGCTTTCTTT.

Here the CDR3 DNA reads TGTGCCAGCAGCGTCCCCTCGGCGGGAGGGAACAATGAGCAGTTCTTC. Its translation is CASSVPSAGGNNEQFF. The chain links TRBV9 to TRBJ2-1; 9 positions match TRBD2. The CDR3 has 16 residues. V lost 2 bases and J lost 5; bases outside the gene matches: 8. The V gene's germline CDR1 is SGDLS and CDR2 YYNGEE.

The chain joins TRBV5-6 to TRBJ1-2; 9 bases fit TRBD1. This CDR3 spans 18 amino acids. CDR1 and CDR2 (germline): SGHDT, YYEEEE. The J segment lost 4 bases and the V segment lost 5 bases, leaving 18 bases of the junction unmatched. CDR3 loop: CASRRKPLQGAPGYGYTF. The CDR3 DNA reads TGTGCCAGCAGACGGAAACCACTACAGGGGGCGCCGGGCTATGGCTACACCTTC.

V is TRBV4-2 and J is TRBJ2-4, with 8 bases lining up with TRBD1. Looked up from germline, CDR1 is LGHNA and CDR2 is YNFKEQ. This CDR3 has 17 amino acids. The ends lost 2 bases at V and 7 bases at J; junction bases unmatched: 13. The CDR3 region is CASSQRYGQGGGNIQYF. CDR3 DNA: TGTGCCAGCAGCCAACGCTATGGACAGGGCGGCGGGAACATTCAGTACTTC.

This rearrangement joins TRBV29-1 to TRBJ2-4; 11 positions agree with TRBD2. Germline V gene sequence: CDR1 SQVTM, CDR2 ANQGSEA. This CDR3 has 18 residues. The CDR3 sequence: CRTEGLAGLPLAKNIQYF. In DNA form, the CDR3 reads TGCAGAACCGAAGGACTAGCGGGCCTGCCGTTAGCCAAAAACATTCAGTACTTC. Based on the CDR3 plus reference TRBV29-1 and TRBJ2-4, the full variable domain is SAVISQKPSRDICQRGTSLTIQCQVDSQVTMMFWYRQQPGQSLTLIATANQGSEATYESGFVIDKFPISRPNLTFSTLTVSNMSPEDSSIYLCRTEGLAGLPLAKNIQYFGAGTRLSVL.

The chain links TRBV5-1 to TRBJ1-4; D not resolved. The germline gives CDR1 SGHRS, CDR2 YFSETQ. Trimming took off 4 bases at V and 8 bases at J, with 15 bases between the two ends. There are 14 residues in the CDR3. The CDR3 DNA follows: TGCGCCAGCAGCGAGGGCCTTCTTGGGGAAAAACTGTTTTTT. It codes for CASSEGLLGEKLFF.

This chain links TRBV11-2 with TRBJ2-2, with D hard to call. The V end lost 4 bases, the J end lost 1 base, and 10 bases lay between the germline ends. CDR3 length equals 15 residues. Germline assignment: CDR1 SGHAT and CDR2 FQNNGV. This CDR3 reads CASSSPYMNTGELFF. The CDR3 DNA is TGTGCCAGCAGCTCCCCTTACATGAACACCGGGGAGCTGTTTTTT. Complete variable domain (other parts from reference TRBV11-2 and TRBJ2-2): EAGVAQSPRYKIIEKRQSVAFWCNPISGHATLYWYQQILGQGPKLLIQFQNNGVVDDSQLPKDRFSAERLKGVDSTLKIQPAKLEDSAVYLCASSSPYMNTGELFFGEGSRLTVL.

V and J are TRBV15 and TRBJ2-7; D ambiguous. The CDR3 consists of 17 residues. Germline V gene lookup returns CDR1 LNHNV and CDR2 YYDKDF (reference sequence). The V gene lost 0 bases and the J gene lost 2 bases, with 17 bases spanning the gap. Here the CDR3 reads CATSRDLVGPGAYEQYF. The CDR3 region has the DNA TGTGCCACCAGCAGAGATCTGGTTGGTCCCGGAGCCTACGAGCAGTACTTC.

The chain is built from TRBV9 and TRBJ2-7, with D possibly TRBD2 on 5 matching bases. Germline values: CDR1 SGDLS, CDR2 YYNGEE. CDR3 length: 17 amino acids. Trimming removed 0 bases from V and 3 bases from J, with 19 bases in between. CDR3 amino acids: CASSVGAVASPIYEQYF. CDR3 nucleotide sequence: TGTGCCAGCAGCGTAGGAGCGGTCGCCTCACCCATCTACGAGCAGTACTTC.

The rearrangement links TRBV5-1 to TRBJ2-4; unclear D gene. V was pared by 2 bases and J by 1 base, with 7 bases between. The CDR3 runs to 14 residues. CDR1 and CDR2 from the germline V gene are SGHRS and YFSETQ. The CDR3 reads CASSFPGAKNIQYF. CDR3 in DNA: TGCGCCAGCAGCTTCCCCGGGGCCAAAAACATTCAGTACTTC.

This clone showed up just once. The genes are TRBV30 and TRBJ2-1; a weak D match, TRBD1 (6 bases). Germline loops: CDR1 GTSNPN, CDR2 SVGIG (reference sequence). V lost 0 bases, J lost 11 bases, and 17 bases lay in between. The CDR3 totals 14 residues. The CDR3 spells CAWSVRGIRGQQFF. CDR3 in DNA: TGTGCCTGGAGTGTAAGGGGGATTAGAGGTCAGCAGTTCTTC.

The sample holds one count of this clone. The rearrangement uses TRBV9 and TRBJ1-1; D gene ambiguous. CDR3 length: 15 residues. From germline, CDR1 is SGDLS and CDR2 YYNGEE. V lost 0 bases and J 5 bases, leaving 14 bases between the germline ends. CDR3 bases: TGTGCCAGCAGCGTAGGTCGGGAAGGAGGGACTGAAGCTTTCTTT. This translates into CASSVGREGGTEAFF.